These 9 T cell receptor beta chains share one sample of origin, sequenced in a study of blood T cell repertoires in COVID-19. The protocol was immunoSEQ multiplex PCR, while the TCRdb copy is restricted to in-frame clones and leaves out a portion. This sample has about 87,000 clones, with roughly 87% found just once. The sequenced sample was peripheral blood. These receptors came from a woman of 80 years or more with active COVID-19.

This sequence joins TRBV7-9 and TRBJ2-7; TRBD1 agrees at 9 bases. The CDR3 runs 15 residues. CDR1 and CDR2 (germline): SEHNR, FQNEAQ (reference sequence). Unmatched junction bases numbered 8, after V lost 3 bases and J lost 5 bases. CDR3 sequence (DNA): TGTGCCAGCAGCTTCTGGGACAGGGTTGTCAACGAGCAGTACTTC. Protein sequence: CASSFWDRVVNEQYF.

The chain links TRBV5-1 to TRBJ1-1; D not certain. With 0 bases removed from V and 5 bases from J, the gap between germline ends came to 14 bases. The CDR3 is 15 residues long. CDR1 and CDR2 (germline): SGHRS, YFSETQ. The CDR3 DNA sequence: TGCGCCAGCAGCTTGGAAGGGAGGAGTGGGACTGAAGCTTTCTTT. This encodes CASSLEGRSGTEAFF.

CDR3 residues: CASSTPRQNYGYTF. In nucleotides, the CDR3 is TGTGCCAGTAGTACCCCCCGACAGAACTATGGCTACACCTTC. V is TRBV19 and J is TRBJ1-2; possibly TRBD1 for D (5 bases). Germline CDR1 and CDR2: LNHDA and SQIVND (reference sequence). The CDR3 contains 14 residues. Trimming pared 4 bases from V and 2 bases from J, leaving 11 bases between.

The rearrangement links TRBV4-3 to TRBJ1-2; 8 nucleotides agree with TRBD1. The V gene's germline CDR1 is LGHNA and CDR2 YSLEER. The CDR3 runs 15 residues. Trimming cost V 3 bases and J 6 bases; bases outside gene matches: 9. The CDR3 region has the DNA TGCGCCAGCAGCCATCTCCGGACAGGGCAGCATGGCTACACCTTC. It encodes CASSHLRTGQHGYTF.

The genes are TRBV3-1 (or the pseudogene TRBV3-2) and TRBJ1-2; 11 bases agree with TRBD1. Germline V gives CDR1 LGHDT, CDR2 YNNKEL (reference sequence). The V gene end was trimmed by 1 base and the J gene end by 6 bases; junction bases not matched to a gene: 4. The CDR3 loop spans 15 amino acids. CDR3 amino acids: CASSQGTGGFDGYTF. Here the CDR3 DNA reads TGTGCCAGCAGCCAAGGGACAGGGGGCTTCGATGGCTACACCTTC.

This clone was seen more than once but under ten times. The chain carries TRBV19 and TRBJ1-2, with 7 positions matching TRBD1. After removal of 6 bases from V and 5 bases from J, the junction contained 15 bases not matched to a gene. The CDR3 loop spans 16 amino acids. CDR1 and CDR2 (germline): LNHDA, SQIVND (reference sequence). DNA for the CDR3: TGTGCCAGTAGCCGAGCCGACAGGGAAGGGGTGTATGGCTACACCTTC. Its protein is CASSRADREGVYGYTF.

The genes are TRBV5-1 and TRBJ1-2; no definite D call. The CDR3 has 13 residues. The germline gives CDR1 SGHRS, CDR2 YFSETQ. Trimming took 0 bases from V and 8 from J, leaving 11 bases between them. This CDR3 is CASSLDPYRGYTF. In DNA, the CDR3 is TGCGCCAGCAGCTTGGATCCCTACCGGGGCTACACCTTC. Together with reference TRBV5-1 and TRBJ1-2, the CDR3 gives the full variable domain: KAGVTQTPRYLIKTRGQQVTLSCSPISGHRSVSWYQQTPGQGLQFLFEYFSETQRNKGNFPGRFSGRQFSNSRSEMNVSTLELGDSALYLCASSLDPYRGYTFGSGTRLTVV.

This chain connects TRBV28 to TRBJ2-7, with TRBD2 matching 10 bases. After removal of 6 bases from V and 3 bases from J, the junction contained 2 bases not matched to a gene. The CDR3 totals 13 residues. CDR1 and CDR2 (germline): MDHEN, SYDVKM. In DNA form, the CDR3 reads TGTGCCAGCAGGCTAGCGGGAGTCTACGAGCAGTACTTC. Translating gives CASRLAGVYEQYF.

The chain has TRBV19 and TRBJ2-3; TRBD2 agrees at 12 bases. This CDR3 has 16 amino acids. J lost 6 bases, V lost 6 bases, and 10 bases had no gene match. Germline V gene data show CDR1 as LNHDA and CDR2 as SQIVND (reference sequence). The CDR3 protein is CASSTLAGGPADTQYF. CDR3 coding DNA: TGTGCCAGTAGCACTCTAGCGGGAGGGCCAGCTGATACGCAGTATTTT.